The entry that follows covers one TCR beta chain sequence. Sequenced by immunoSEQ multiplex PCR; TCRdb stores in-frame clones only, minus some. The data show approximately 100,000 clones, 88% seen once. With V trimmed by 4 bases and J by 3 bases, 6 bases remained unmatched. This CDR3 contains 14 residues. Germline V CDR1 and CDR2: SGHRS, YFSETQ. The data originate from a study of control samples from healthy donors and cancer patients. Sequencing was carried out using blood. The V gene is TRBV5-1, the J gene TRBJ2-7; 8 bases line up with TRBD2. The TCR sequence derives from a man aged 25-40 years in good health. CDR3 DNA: TGCGCCAGCAGCCTGGACGGGAGGGTCTACGAGCAGTACTTC. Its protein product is CASSLDGRVYEQYF.